Each of the 19 T cell receptor beta chains below was sequenced from the same sample in a study of shared clonotypes between healthy human individuals. CD45RO-negative cells were positively selected for CCR7, leaving out terminally differentiated effector memory CD45RA+ cells. Sequencing was performed with immunoSEQ multiplex PCR; in TCRdb, only in-frame clones are kept and a portion is missing. The profile covers about 2 million clones, with approximately 94% appearing a single time and 1% to 1.5% taken by the ten largest. Sequenced: naive CD8+ T cells sorted from blood. Receptors were obtained from a man aged 18 to 29 in good health.

The genes are TRBV10-1 and TRBJ2-2, with TRBD2 identical over 7 bases. Germline CDR1 and CDR2: WNHNN and SYGVQD (reference sequence). Trimming took 6 bases from V and 1 from J; bases not matched to a gene: 8. The CDR3 sequence is 16 residues long. The DNA for the CDR3 is TGCGCCAGCAGCCTTGGGGGGGAGGGGAACACCGGGGAGCTGTTTTTT. Residues: CASSLGGEGNTGELFF.

Concerning this clone: The sample has other DNA sequences that encode this CDR3 too. J is TRBJ2-7 and V is TRBV4-1, with D uncertain. From germline, CDR1 is MGHRA and CDR2 YSYEKL. The ends were cut back, 0 bases at V and 4 bases at J, with 7 bases in the middle. This CDR3 contains 13 residues. The CDR3 DNA is TGCGCCAGCAGCCAAGACAGACTTTACGAGCAGTACTTC. Protein sequence: CASSQDRLYEQYF.

The chain carries TRBV7-9 and TRBJ2-2, with a tentative D call TRBD1 (6 bases). V was pared by 5 bases and J by 1 base, with 8 bases between. The CDR3 length is 14 residues. The germline V gene encodes CDR1 SEHNR and CDR2 FQNEAQ (reference sequence). CDR3 sequence (DNA): TGTGCCAGCAGCCCAGGGGTGAACACCGGGGAGCTGTTTTTT. Translated, it gives CASSPGVNTGELFF.

The rearrangement joins TRBV27 to TRBJ2-7; D remains ambiguous. Germline lookup yields CDR1 MNHEY and CDR2 SMNVEV (reference sequence). The CDR3 loop spans 13 amino acids. With 5 bases removed from V and 5 bases from J, the gap between germline ends came to 13 bases. Written as DNA, the CDR3 is TGTGCCAGCAGTCTCCTATCGTCGGACGAGCAGTACTTC. Its translation: CASSLLSSDEQYF.

V and J are TRBV21-1 and TRBJ2-1; the table's D call TRBD2 went unverified against the DNA. TRBV21-1 is flagged as a pseudogene. The CDR3 extends over 17 amino acids. This CDR3 is CASSKVDLAELYNEQFF. For the CDR3, the DNA is TGTGCCAGCAGCAAAGTTGACCTAGCGGAACTCTACAATGAGCAGTTCTTC.

The rearrangement joins TRBV25-1 to TRBJ2-7; 11 positions match TRBD2. The CDR3 has 14 amino acids. Losses at the gene ends were 5 bases for V and 7 bases for J; bases not matched to a gene: 7. Germline V gives CDR1 MGHDK, CDR2 SYGVNS. CDR3 coding DNA: TGTGCCAGCAGTAACCCGGGACTAGCGGCTGAGCAGTACTTC. The encoded protein is CASSNPGLAAEQYF.

The chain carries TRBV27 and TRBJ2-1; TRBD2 might be the D (6 bases). The V gene's germline CDR1 is MNHEY and CDR2 SMNVEV (reference sequence). V lost 3 bases, J lost 3 bases, and 15 bases lay in between. The CDR3 sequence is 16 residues long. CDR3 in amino acids: CASSFGGPAGYNEQFF. As DNA, the CDR3 is TGTGCCAGCAGTTTCGGGGGACCCGCCGGCTACAATGAGCAGTTCTTC.

This chain joins TRBV6-5 and TRBJ2-1; possible D gene TRBD1, 6 bases. Trimming pared 2 bases from V and 0 bases from J, leaving 8 bases between. The CDR3 sequence is 15 residues long. From germline, CDR1 is MNHEY and CDR2 SVGAGI. CDR3 in amino acids: CASSYKQGSYNEQFF. In DNA, the CDR3 is TGTGCCAGCAGTTACAAACAGGGCTCCTACAATGAGCAGTTCTTC.

The CDR3 spells CASSLAVDEQFF. The CDR3 DNA reads as TGTGCCAGCAGCTTAGCCGTCGATGAGCAGTTCTTC. This chain uses TRBV7-2 with TRBJ2-1; D is undetermined. This CDR3 has 12 amino acids. CDR1 and CDR2 (germline): SGHTA, FQGNSA. The V and J ends lost 0 bases and 8 bases respectively, with 5 bases between them.

This clone was seen a single time. This CDR3 reads CASSPSGYSETQYF. In DNA form, the CDR3 reads TGTGCCAGCAGTCCCTCGGGTTATTCAGAGACCCAGTACTTC. The rearrangement joins TRBV28 to TRBJ2-5; D remains ambiguous. Germline lookup yields CDR1 MDHEN and CDR2 SYDVKM. Trimming removed 5 bases at V and 4 bases at J, with 14 bases between. This CDR3 region has 14 residues.

This clone was detected only a few times. This sequence joins TRBV19 and TRBJ2-7, with D perhaps TRBD2 (7 bases). V gave up 3 bases and J gave up 2 bases, with 14 bases separating them. Germline V gene lookup returns CDR1 LNHDA and CDR2 SQIVND (reference sequence). This CDR3 is 15 amino acids long. The CDR3 region is CASSIGRGPAYEQYF. CDR3 coding DNA: TGTGCCAGTAGTATCGGGCGGGGGCCCGCCTACGAGCAGTACTTC.

This chain connects TRBV5-5 to TRBJ2-7, with 7 bases identical to TRBD2. Germline V gene lookup returns CDR1 SGHKS and CDR2 YYEKEE (reference sequence). After removal of 2 bases from V and 3 bases from J, the junction contained 5 bases not matched to a gene. The CDR3 is 14 residues long. The CDR3 nucleotides are TGTGCCAGCAGCTTCGGACTAGTTAGCTACGAGCAGTACTTC. Translating gives CASSFGLVSYEQYF.

The gene calls are TRBV19 and TRBJ2-5; 11 positions agree with TRBD1. CDR1 is LNHDA, CDR2 SQIVND, per germline (reference sequence). The CDR3 runs 12 residues. The CDR3 region has the DNA TGTGCGGCGGGACAGGGGGGAGAGACCCAGTACTTC. This gives the protein CAAGQGGETQYF.

This sequence joins TRBV6-4 and TRBJ2-1; TRBD2 aligns across 15 bases. Looked up from germline, CDR1 is MRHNA and CDR2 is SNTAGT. The CDR3 spans 20 residues. The trim removed 6 bases at V and 0 bases at J, leaving 12 bases unmatched. The CDR3 region has the DNA TGTGCCAGCAGCTTATTGGGACTAGCGGGAGGTTCTAGCTCCTACAATGAGCAGTTCTTC. Translation: CASSLLGLAGGSSSYNEQFF.

This clone was detected once. The gene calls are TRBV4-3 and TRBJ2-1, with a weak D call TRBD1 (6 bases). Germline CDR1 is LGHNA and CDR2 is YSLEER. V lost 5 bases to trimming and J lost 8 bases, with 16 bases between them. The CDR3 covers 14 residues. Here the CDR3 DNA reads TGCGCCAGCAGCGAAATTGGTGGGGGCGATGAGCAGTTCTTC. It translates to CASSEIGGGDEQFF.

The chain combines TRBV4-3 with TRBJ1-1; D uncertain. Trimming cost V 1 base and J 0 bases, with 6 bases left between them. CDR3 length: 14 residues. The germline V gene has CDR1 LGHNA and CDR2 YSLEER. The CDR3: CASSQGRLNTEAFF. The DNA for the CDR3 is TGCGCCAGCAGCCAAGGGCGGCTGAACACTGAAGCTTTCTTT.

The J gene is TRBJ2-7, the V gene TRBV7-9; TRBD1 might be the D (6 bases). V lost 4 bases, J lost 6 bases, and 16 bases lay in between. CDR1 is SEHNR and CDR2 is FQNEAQ in the germline V gene (reference sequence). The CDR3 runs to 14 residues. CDR3 coding DNA: TGTGCCAGCAGCTCAGGGGCCTCCCTGGGCGAGCAGTACTTC. Its protein product is CASSSGASLGEQYF.

This chain joins TRBV4-2 and TRBJ2-7; D uncertain. The CDR3 is 13 residues long. Trimming cost V 4 bases and J 2 bases, with 9 bases left between them. From germline, CDR1 is LGHNA and CDR2 YNFKEQ. The CDR3 reads CASSLTRTYEQYF. CDR3 DNA: TGTGCCAGCAGCCTTACCCGTACCTACGAGCAGTACTTC.

The rearrangement links TRBV13 to TRBJ2-1; D ambiguous. V was clipped by 0 bases and J by 4 bases, with 10 bases between them. The CDR3 is 15 residues long. Germline values: CDR1 PRHDT, CDR2 FYEKMQ (reference sequence). In DNA, the CDR3 is TGTGCCAGCAGCTTAGGGCCCCAAATATACAATGAGCAGTTCTTC. Translating it yields CASSLGPQIYNEQFF.